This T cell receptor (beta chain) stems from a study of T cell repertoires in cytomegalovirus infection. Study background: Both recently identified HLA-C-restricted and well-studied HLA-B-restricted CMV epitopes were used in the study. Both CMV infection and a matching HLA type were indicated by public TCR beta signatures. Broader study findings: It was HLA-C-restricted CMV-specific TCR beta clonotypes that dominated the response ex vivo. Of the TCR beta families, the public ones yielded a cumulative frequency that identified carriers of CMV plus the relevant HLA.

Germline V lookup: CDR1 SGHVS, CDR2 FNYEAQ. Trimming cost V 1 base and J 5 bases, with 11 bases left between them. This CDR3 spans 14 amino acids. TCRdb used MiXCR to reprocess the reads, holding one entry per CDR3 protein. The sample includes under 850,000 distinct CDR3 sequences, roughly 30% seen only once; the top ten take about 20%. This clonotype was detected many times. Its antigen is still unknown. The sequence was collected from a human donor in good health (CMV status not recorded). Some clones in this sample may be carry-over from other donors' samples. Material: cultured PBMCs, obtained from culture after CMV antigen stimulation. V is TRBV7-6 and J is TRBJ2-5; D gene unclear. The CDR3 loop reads CASSLVGGRETQYF. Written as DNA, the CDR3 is TGTGCCAGCAGCTTAGTGGGTGGCCGGGAGACCCAGTACTTC.